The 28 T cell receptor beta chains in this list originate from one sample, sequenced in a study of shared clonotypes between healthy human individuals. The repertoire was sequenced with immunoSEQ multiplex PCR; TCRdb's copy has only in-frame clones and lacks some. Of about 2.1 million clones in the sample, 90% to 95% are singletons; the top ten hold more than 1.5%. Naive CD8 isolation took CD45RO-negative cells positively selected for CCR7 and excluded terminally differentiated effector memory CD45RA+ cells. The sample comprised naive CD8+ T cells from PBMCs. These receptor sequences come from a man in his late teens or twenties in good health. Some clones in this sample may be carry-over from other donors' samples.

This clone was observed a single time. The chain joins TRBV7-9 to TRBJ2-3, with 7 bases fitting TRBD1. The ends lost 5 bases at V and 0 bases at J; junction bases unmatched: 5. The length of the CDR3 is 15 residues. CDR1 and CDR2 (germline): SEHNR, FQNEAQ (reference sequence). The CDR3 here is CASSGWDRSTDTQYF. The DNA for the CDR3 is TGTGCCAGCAGCGGGTGGGACAGAAGCACAGATACGCAGTATTTT.

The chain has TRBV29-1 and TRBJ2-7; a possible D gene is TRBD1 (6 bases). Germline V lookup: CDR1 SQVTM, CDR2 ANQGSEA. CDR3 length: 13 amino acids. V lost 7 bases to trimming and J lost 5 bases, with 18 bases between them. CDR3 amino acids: CSARGTGSNEQYF. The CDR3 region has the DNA TGCAGCGCCCGAGGAACAGGGTCCAACGAGCAGTACTTC.

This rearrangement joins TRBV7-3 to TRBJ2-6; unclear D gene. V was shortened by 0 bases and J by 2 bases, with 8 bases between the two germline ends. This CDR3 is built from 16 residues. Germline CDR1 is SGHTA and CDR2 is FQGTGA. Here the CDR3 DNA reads TGTGCCAGCAGCTTAACACGCCTACCTGGGGCCAACGTCCTGACTTTC. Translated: CASSLTRLPGANVLTF.

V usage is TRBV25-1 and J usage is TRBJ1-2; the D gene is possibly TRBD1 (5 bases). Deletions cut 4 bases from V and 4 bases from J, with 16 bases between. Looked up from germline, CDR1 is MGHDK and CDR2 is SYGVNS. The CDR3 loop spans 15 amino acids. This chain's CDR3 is CASSGITGPSYGYTF. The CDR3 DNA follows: TGTGCCAGCAGTGGAATTACAGGCCCGTCCTATGGCTACACCTTC.

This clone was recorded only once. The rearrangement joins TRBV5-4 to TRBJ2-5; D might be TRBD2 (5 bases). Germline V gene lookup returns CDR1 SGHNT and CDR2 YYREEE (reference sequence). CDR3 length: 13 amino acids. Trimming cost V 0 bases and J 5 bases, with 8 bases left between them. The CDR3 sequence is CASSLEEEETQYF. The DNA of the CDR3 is TGTGCCAGCAGCTTGGAGGAGGAGGAGACCCAGTACTTC.

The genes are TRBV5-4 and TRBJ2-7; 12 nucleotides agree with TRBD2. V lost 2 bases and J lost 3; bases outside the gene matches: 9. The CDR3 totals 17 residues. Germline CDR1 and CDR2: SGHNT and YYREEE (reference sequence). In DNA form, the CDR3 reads TGTGCCAGCAGCTTTTCAGTTGCTAGCGGGAGGGTCTACGAGCAGTACTTC. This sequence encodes CASSFSVASGRVYEQYF.

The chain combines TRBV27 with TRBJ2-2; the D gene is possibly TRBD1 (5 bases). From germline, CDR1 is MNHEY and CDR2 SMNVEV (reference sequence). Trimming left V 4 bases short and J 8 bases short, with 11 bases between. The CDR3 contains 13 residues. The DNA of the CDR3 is TGTGCCAGCAGTTGGGCCCCAGGGGGGGAGCTGTTTTTT. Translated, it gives CASSWAPGGELFF.

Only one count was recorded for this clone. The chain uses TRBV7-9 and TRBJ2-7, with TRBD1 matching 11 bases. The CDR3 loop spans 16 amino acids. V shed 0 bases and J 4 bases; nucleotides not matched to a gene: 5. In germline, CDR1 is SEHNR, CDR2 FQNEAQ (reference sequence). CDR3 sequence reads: CASSLAGTGGPYEQYF. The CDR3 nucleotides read TGTGCCAGCAGCTTAGCAGGGACAGGGGGACCTTACGAGCAGTACTTC.

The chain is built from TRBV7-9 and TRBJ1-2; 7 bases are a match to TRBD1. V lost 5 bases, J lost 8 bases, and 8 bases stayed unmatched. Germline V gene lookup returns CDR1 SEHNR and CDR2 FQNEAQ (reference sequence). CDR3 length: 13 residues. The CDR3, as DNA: TGTGCCAGCAGCCCATCGGACAGGTCGGGCTACACCTTC. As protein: CASSPSDRSGYTF.

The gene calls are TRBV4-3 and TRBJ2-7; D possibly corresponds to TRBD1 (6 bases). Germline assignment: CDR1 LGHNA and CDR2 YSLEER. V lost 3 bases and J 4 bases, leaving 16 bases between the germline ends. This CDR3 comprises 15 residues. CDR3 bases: TGCGCCAGCAGCCATTTGAGGCAGGGGCGGTACGAGCAGTACTTC. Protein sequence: CASSHLRQGRYEQYF.

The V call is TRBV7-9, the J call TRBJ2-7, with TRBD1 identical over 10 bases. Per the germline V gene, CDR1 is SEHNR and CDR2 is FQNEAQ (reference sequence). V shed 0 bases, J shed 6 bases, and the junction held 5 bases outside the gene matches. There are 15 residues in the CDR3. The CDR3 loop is CASSLAMGTGAEQYF. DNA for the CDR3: TGTGCCAGCAGCTTAGCGATGGGGACAGGGGCCGAGCAGTACTTC. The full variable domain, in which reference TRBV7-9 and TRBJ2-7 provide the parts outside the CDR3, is DTGVSQNPRHKITKRGQNVTFRCDPISEHNRLYWYRQTLGQGPEFLTYFQNEAQLEKSRLLSDRFSAERPKGSFSTLEIQRTEQGDSAMYLCASSLAMGTGAEQYFGPGTRLTVT.

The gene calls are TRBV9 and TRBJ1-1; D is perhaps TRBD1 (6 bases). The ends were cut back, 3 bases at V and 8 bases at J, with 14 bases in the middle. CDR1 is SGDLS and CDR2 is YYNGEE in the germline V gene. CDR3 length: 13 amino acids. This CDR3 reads CASSDRVGAEAFF. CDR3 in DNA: TGTGCCAGCAGCGACAGGGTAGGTGCGGAAGCTTTCTTT.

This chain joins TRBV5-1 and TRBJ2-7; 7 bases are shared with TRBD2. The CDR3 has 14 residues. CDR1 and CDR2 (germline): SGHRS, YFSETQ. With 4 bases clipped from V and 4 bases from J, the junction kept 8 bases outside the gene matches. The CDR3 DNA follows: TGCGCCAGCAGCCCGGGTGGACTAGGTTACGAGCAGTACTTC. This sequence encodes CASSPGGLGYEQYF. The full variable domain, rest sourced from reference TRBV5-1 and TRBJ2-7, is KAGVTQTPRYLIKTRGQQVTLSCSPISGHRSVSWYQQTPGQGLQFLFEYFSETQRNKGNFPGRFSGRQFSNSRSEMNVSTLELGDSALYLCASSPGGLGYEQYFGPGTRLTVT.

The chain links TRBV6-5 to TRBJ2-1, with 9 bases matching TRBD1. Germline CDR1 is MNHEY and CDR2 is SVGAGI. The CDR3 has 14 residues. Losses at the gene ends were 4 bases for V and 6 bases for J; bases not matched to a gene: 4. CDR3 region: CASSSLTGGNEQFF. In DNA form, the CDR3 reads TGTGCCAGCAGTTCCCTGACAGGGGGCAATGAGCAGTTCTTC.

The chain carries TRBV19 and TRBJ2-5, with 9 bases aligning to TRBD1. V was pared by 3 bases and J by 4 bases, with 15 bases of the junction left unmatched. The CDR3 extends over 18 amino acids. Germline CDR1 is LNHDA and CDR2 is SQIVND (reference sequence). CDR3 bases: TGTGCCAGTAGTATGGGGGCCAGCCGACAGGGGGGCCCAGAGACCCAGTACTTC. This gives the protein CASSMGASRQGGPETQYF.

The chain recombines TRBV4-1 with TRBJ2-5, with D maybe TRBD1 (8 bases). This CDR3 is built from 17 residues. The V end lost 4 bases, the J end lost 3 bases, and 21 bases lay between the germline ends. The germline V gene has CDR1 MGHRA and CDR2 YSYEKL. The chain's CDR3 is CASSPGGAGGYKETQYF. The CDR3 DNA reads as TGCGCCAGCAGCCCAGGGGGGGCAGGGGGCTACAAAGAGACCCAGTACTTC.

For the CDR3, the DNA is TGCGCCAGCAGCCATCAGTACCTCGAAGGACAGGTCTCCTACGAGCAGTACTTC. Encoded protein: CASSHQYLEGQVSYEQYF. The V and J genes are TRBV4-3 and TRBJ2-7; TRBD1 matches at 7 bases. Germline trimming cut 3 bases from V and 0 bases from J; bases unmatched to any gene: 14. Germline V gene sequence: CDR1 LGHNA, CDR2 YSLEER. There are 18 residues in the CDR3.

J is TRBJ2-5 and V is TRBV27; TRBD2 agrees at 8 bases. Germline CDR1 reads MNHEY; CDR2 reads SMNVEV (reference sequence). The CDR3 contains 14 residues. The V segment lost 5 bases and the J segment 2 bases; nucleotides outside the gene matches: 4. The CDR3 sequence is CASSPRGGQETQYF. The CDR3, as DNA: TGTGCCAGCAGTCCCCGGGGGGGACAAGAGACCCAGTACTTC.

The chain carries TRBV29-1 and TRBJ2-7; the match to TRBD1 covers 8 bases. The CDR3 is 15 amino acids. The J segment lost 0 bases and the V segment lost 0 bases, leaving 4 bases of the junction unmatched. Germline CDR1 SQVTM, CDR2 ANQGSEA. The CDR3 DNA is TGCAGCGTTGAAGATTGGGGACAGGCCTCCTACGAGCAGTACTTC. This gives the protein CSVEDWGQASYEQYF.

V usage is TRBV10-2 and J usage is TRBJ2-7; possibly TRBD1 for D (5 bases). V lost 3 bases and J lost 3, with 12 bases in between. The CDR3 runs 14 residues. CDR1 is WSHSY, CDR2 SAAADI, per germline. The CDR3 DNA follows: TGCGCCAGCAGTGACAAGACAGTATTCTACGAGCAGTACTTC. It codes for CASSDKTVFYEQYF.

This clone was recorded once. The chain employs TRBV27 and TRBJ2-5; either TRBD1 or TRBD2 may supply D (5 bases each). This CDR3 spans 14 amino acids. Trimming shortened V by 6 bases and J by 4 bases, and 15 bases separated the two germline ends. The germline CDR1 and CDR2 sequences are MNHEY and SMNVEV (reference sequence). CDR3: CASRGPYLGETQYF. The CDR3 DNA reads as TGTGCCAGCAGGGGACCATATTTGGGAGAGACCCAGTACTTC.

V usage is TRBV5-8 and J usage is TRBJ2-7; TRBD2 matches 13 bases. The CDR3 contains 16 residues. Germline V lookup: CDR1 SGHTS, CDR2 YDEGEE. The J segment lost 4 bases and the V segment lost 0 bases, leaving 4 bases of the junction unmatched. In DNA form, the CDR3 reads TGTGCCAGCAGCTTGGGGGGGACTAGCGGGGTTTACGAGCAGTACTTC. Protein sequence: CASSLGGTSGVYEQYF. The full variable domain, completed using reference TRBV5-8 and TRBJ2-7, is EAGVTQSPTHLIKTRGQQATLRCSPISGHTSVYWYQQALGLGLQFLLWYDEGEERNRGNFPPRFSGRQFPNYSSELNVNALELEDSALYLCASSLGGTSGVYEQYFGPGTRLTVT.

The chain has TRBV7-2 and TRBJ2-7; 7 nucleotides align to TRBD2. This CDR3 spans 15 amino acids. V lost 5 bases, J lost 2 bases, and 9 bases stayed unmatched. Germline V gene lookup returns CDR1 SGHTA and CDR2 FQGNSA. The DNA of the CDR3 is TGTGCCAGCAGCCGCGTAGCTAGCGGTACCTACGAGCAGTACTTC. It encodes CASSRVASGTYEQYF.

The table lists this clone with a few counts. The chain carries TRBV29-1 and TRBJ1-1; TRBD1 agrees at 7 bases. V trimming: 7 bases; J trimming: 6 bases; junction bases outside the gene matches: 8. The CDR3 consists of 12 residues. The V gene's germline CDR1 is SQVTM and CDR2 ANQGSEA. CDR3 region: CSATGEGAEAFF. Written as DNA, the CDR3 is TGCAGCGCTACAGGGGAAGGTGCTGAAGCTTTCTTT.

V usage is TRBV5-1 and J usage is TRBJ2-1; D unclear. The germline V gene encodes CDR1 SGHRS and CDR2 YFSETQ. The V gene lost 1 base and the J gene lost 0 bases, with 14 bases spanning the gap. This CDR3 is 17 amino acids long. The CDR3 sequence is CASSLFGRSGSYNEQFF. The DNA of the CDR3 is TGCGCCAGCAGCTTGTTTGGGCGGAGTGGCTCCTACAATGAGCAGTTCTTC.

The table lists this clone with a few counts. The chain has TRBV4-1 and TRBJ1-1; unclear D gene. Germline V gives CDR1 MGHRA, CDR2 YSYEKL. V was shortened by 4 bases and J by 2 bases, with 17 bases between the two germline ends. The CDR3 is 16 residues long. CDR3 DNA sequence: TGCGCCAGCAGCCCCGGGAATCCGGCAATAAACACTGAAGCTTTCTTT. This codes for CASSPGNPAINTEAFF.

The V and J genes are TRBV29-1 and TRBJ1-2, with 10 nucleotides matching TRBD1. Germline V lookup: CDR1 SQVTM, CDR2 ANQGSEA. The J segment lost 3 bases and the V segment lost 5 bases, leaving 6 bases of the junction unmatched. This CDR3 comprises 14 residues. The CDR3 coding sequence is TGCAGCGTTACAGGGGGGACAGGGGACTATGGCTACACCTTC. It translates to CSVTGGTGDYGYTF.

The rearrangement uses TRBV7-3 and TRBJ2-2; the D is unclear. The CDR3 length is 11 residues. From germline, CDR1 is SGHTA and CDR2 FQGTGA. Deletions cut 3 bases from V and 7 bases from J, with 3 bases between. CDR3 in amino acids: CASSFDGELFF. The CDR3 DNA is TGTGCCAGCAGCTTTGACGGGGAGCTGTTTTTT.